This passage covers 32 T cell receptor beta chains from one sample sequenced in a study of CD8 T cells in Susac syndrome. When the RNA was reverse transcribed, random hexamers were used with an input of roughly 0.45 to 1 ug. One entry per CDR3 protein, called by TCRdb with MiXCR from the immunoSEQ multiplex PCR reads. The sample lists 200,000 to 300,000 distinct CDR3 sequences, 90% to 96% occurring once. The material sequenced was CD4+ T cells from PBMCs. These receptors all stem from a human donor with Susac syndrome.

The chain couples TRBV20-1 to TRBJ2-1, with 16 bases fitting TRBD2. Germline loops: CDR1 DFQATT, CDR2 SNEGSKA (reference sequence). V lost 3 bases to trimming and J lost 5 bases; unmatched junction nucleotides: 1. The CDR3 extends over 15 amino acids. The CDR3 region has the DNA TGCAGTGCTAGGGGGACTAGCGGGAGGGACAATGAGCAGTTCTTC. Protein: CSARGTSGRDNEQFF.

The chain recombines TRBV5-4 with TRBJ2-7, with TRBD1 matching over 9 bases. Trimming took 4 bases from V and 2 from J; bases not matched to a gene: 4. Germline-derived CDR1 and CDR2 are SGHNT and YYREEE (reference sequence). This CDR3 contains 14 residues. The CDR3 is CASSSTGGPYEQYF. DNA for the CDR3: TGTGCCAGCAGCAGTACAGGGGGCCCCTACGAGCAGTACTTC. Supplemented by reference TRBV5-4 and TRBJ2-7, the full variable domain reads ETGVTQSPTHLIKTRGQQVTLRCSSQSGHNTVSWYQQALGQGPQFIFQYYREEENGRGNFPPRFSGLQFPNYSSELNVNALELDDSALYLCASSSTGGPYEQYFGPGTRLTVT.

This chain uses TRBV12-3 or TRBV12-4 with TRBJ1-2; 7 positions match TRBD1. After removal of 6 bases from V and 4 bases from J, the junction contained 8 bases not matched to a gene. There are 14 residues in the CDR3. CDR3 coding DNA: TGTGCCAGCAGGATGGGACAGACACTCTATGGCTACACCTTC. Translation: CASRMGQTLYGYTF.

The genes are TRBV4-2 and TRBJ1-2, with D possibly TRBD1 on 6 matching bases. Trimming pared 1 base from V and 6 bases from J, leaving 12 bases between. CDR3 length: 14 amino acids. Looked up from germline, CDR1 is LGHNA and CDR2 is YNFKEQ. CDR3 DNA: TGTGCCAGCAGCCAAGCCGCAGGGGAGGATGGCTACACCTTC. Encoded protein: CASSQAAGEDGYTF.

In its sample, this clonotype was seen once. The chain recombines TRBV18 with TRBJ2-7, with 7 bases matching TRBD1. CDR1 is KGHSH and CDR2 is LQKENI in the germline V gene. The CDR3 consists of 12 residues. J lost 6 bases, V lost 3 bases, and 2 bases had no gene match. The CDR3 is CASSPGQSEQYF. The CDR3 DNA reads TGTGCCAGCTCACCGGGACAGAGCGAGCAGTACTTC.

V is TRBV12-3 or TRBV12-4 and J is TRBJ2-2; 8 bases map to TRBD2. The CDR3 spans 14 residues. J gave up 4 bases and V 3 bases, and 1 base lay outside the gene matches. Here the CDR3 DNA reads TGTGCCAGCAGTTTTCGGGAGGGCACCGGGGAGCTGTTTTTT. It codes for CASSFREGTGELFF.

V gene TRBV18 combines with J gene TRBJ2-7; D possibly corresponds to TRBD2 (6 bases). The CDR3 extends over 15 amino acids. V lost 2 bases, J lost 2 bases, and 13 bases lay in between. Germline V lookup: CDR1 KGHSH, CDR2 LQKENI. The CDR3 sequence is CASSPGGAEAYEQYF. The CDR3, as DNA: TGTGCCAGCTCACCAGGCGGGGCTGAGGCCTACGAGCAGTACTTC.

The chain recombines TRBV9 with TRBJ2-2, with D unresolved. The CDR3 contains 13 residues. Germline V gene data show CDR1 as SGDLS and CDR2 as YYNGEE. Deletions cut 1 base from V and 3 bases from J, with 4 bases between. CDR3 DNA sequence: TGTGCCAGCAGCGTACGAGACACCGGGGAGCTGTTTTTT. Translation: CASSVRDTGELFF.

CDR3 nucleotides: TGTGCCAGCAGCGCGGTGAATTCTGGGCCAGAAGCTTTCTTT. This encodes CASSAVNSGPEAFF. V usage is TRBV21-1 and J usage is TRBJ1-1. TRBV21-1 is a pseudogene. The CDR3 length is 14 residues.

A few counts support this clonotype. The rearrangement joins TRBV12-3 or TRBV12-4 to TRBJ2-5, with 8 bases fitting TRBD2. The CDR3 runs 15 residues. V lost 5 bases and J lost 5; bases outside the gene matches: 10. The CDR3 DNA follows: TGTGCCAGCAGTCCTCGCCGCGGGAGGATGGAGACCCAGTACTTC. This sequence encodes CASSPRRGRMETQYF.

J is TRBJ2-1 and V is TRBV7-3, with D possibly TRBD2 on 5 matching bases. Trimming took 2 bases from V and 0 from J, leaving 11 bases between them. This CDR3 region has 16 residues. Germline-derived CDR1 and CDR2 are SGHTA and FQGTGA. The CDR3 loop reads CASSLVAGSSYNEQFF. The DNA of the CDR3 is TGTGCCAGCAGCTTAGTTGCGGGTAGCTCCTACAATGAGCAGTTCTTC. Based on the CDR3 plus reference TRBV7-3 and TRBJ2-1, the full variable domain is GAGVSQTPSNKVTEKGKYVELRCDPISGHTALYWYRQSLGQGPEFLIYFQGTGAADDSGLPNDRFFAVRPEGSVSTLKIQRTERGDSAVYLCASSLVAGSSYNEQFFGPGTRLTVL.

The CDR3 nucleotides are TGCAGTGCTAGAGGAGGCTGGGCTTGGCCGAACACTGAAGCTTTCTTT. This translates into CSARGGWAWPNTEAFF. The chain has TRBV20-1 and TRBJ1-1; D gene ambiguous. The V end lost 1 base, the J end lost 1 base, and 16 bases lay between the germline ends. Per germline, CDR1 DFQATT and CDR2 SNEGSKA (reference sequence). There are 16 residues in the CDR3.

The gene calls are TRBV19 and TRBJ2-1; possibly TRBD1 for D (6 bases). The CDR3 runs to 16 residues. The V and J ends lost 4 bases and 1 base respectively, with 14 bases between them. Germline-derived CDR1 and CDR2 are LNHDA and SQIVND (reference sequence). As DNA, the CDR3 is TGTGCCAGTAGTAGGTCGGACAGCCGATCCTACAATGAGCAGTTCTTC. This gives the protein CASSRSDSRSYNEQFF. The full variable domain, its missing parts supplied by reference TRBV19 and TRBJ2-1, is DGGITQSPKYLFRKEGQNVTLSCEQNLNHDAMYWYRQDPGQGLRLIYYSQIVNDFQKGDIAEGYSVSREKKESFPLTVTSAQKNPTAFYLCASSRSDSRSYNEQFFGPGTRLTVL.

The chain couples TRBV19 to TRBJ1-2; D unresolved. The CDR3 consists of 15 residues. From germline, CDR1 is LNHDA and CDR2 SQIVND (reference sequence). Trimming took 7 bases from V and 5 from J, leaving 20 bases between them. The CDR3 coding sequence is TGTGCCAGTATGGCCGTCGAGATAGGAAATTATGGCTACACCTTC. Translation gives CASMAVEIGNYGYTF.

V is TRBV29-1 and J is TRBJ2-3, with 9 bases aligning to TRBD2. The junction had 8 bases not matched to a gene; V was cut back by 6 bases and J by 1 base. This CDR3 region has 15 residues. Germline V CDR1 and CDR2: SQVTM, ANQGSEA. As DNA, the CDR3 is TGCAGCGTCCTCGGGACTAGCAAGGGCACAGATACGCAGTATTTT. It codes for CSVLGTSKGTDTQYF.

This clonotype was detected only once. The chain joins TRBV29-1 to TRBJ2-1, with D perhaps TRBD1 (6 bases). Germline values: CDR1 SQVTM, CDR2 ANQGSEA. The CDR3 totals 13 residues. Trimming took off 3 bases at V and 6 bases at J, with 12 bases between the two ends. This CDR3 reads CSVECGQINEQFF. The CDR3 DNA reads TGCAGCGTTGAGTGTGGACAGATCAATGAGCAGTTCTTC.

The chain joins TRBV30 to TRBJ2-3, with 11 bases lining up with TRBD2. J lost 4 bases, V lost 0 bases, and 12 bases had no gene match. Germline-derived CDR1 and CDR2 are GTSNPN and SVGIG (reference sequence). The length of the CDR3 is 18 residues. CDR3 coding DNA: TGTGCCTGGAGTGTCTCCCCCCGCGGACTAGCGGGTCCAGATACGCAGTATTTT. Translating gives CAWSVSPRGLAGPDTQYF.

The CDR3 DNA reads as TGTGCCAGCATAGGCGGGGAGAATAATGAGCAGTTCTTC. Its protein is CASIGGENNEQFF. The chain employs TRBV12-3 or TRBV12-4 and TRBJ2-1; D might be TRBD2 (6 bases). The CDR3 sequence is 13 residues long. V was pared by 7 bases and J by 7 bases, with 14 bases between.

The chain employs TRBV29-1 and TRBJ2-1; TRBD2 is a possible D gene (8 bases). V shed 6 bases and J shed 8 bases, with 32 bases lying between them. Germline lookup yields CDR1 SQVTM and CDR2 ANQGSEA. The CDR3 sequence is 18 residues long. The CDR3 reads CSVGPPGGGYRGQDEQFF. The DNA of the CDR3 is TGCAGCGTCGGGCCCCCCGGCGGGGGGTACAGGGGTCAGGATGAGCAGTTCTTC.

This clonotype is a singleton in its sample. The genes are TRBV28 and TRBJ1-2; D may be TRBD1 (6 bases). The CDR3 has 14 amino acids. CDR1 and CDR2 (germline): MDHEN, SYDVKM. V lost 5 bases and J lost 4, with 14 bases in between. CDR3 nucleotides: TGTGCCAGCAGTCGAAACAGGGTCGGCTATGGCTACACCTTC. Translating gives CASSRNRVGYGYTF.

CDR3: CSVQRAPNTGELFF. Written as DNA, the CDR3 is TGCAGCGTTCAGCGGGCCCCGAACACCGGGGAGCTGTTTTTT. The chain combines TRBV29-1 with TRBJ2-2; D perhaps matches TRBD2 (6 bases). The CDR3 covers 14 residues. Deletions cut 5 bases from V and 0 bases from J, with 10 bases between. Germline V gene lookup returns CDR1 SQVTM and CDR2 ANQGSEA.

This rearrangement joins TRBV14 to TRBJ1-1, with a weak D call TRBD1 (5 bases). Germline-derived CDR1 and CDR2 are SGHDN and FVKESK. V shed 9 bases and J shed 1 base, with 12 bases lying between them. The CDR3 covers 13 residues. This CDR3 reads CASTGTPNTEAFF. The CDR3 DNA reads as TGTGCCAGTACCGGGACTCCGAACACTGAAGCTTTCTTT.

The chain recombines TRBV28 with TRBJ2-1, with TRBD2 as a possible D gene (5 bases). The CDR3 covers 15 residues. V dropped 7 bases and J dropped 6 bases, with 19 bases sitting between them. CDR1 MDHEN and CDR2 SYDVKM come from the germline V gene. In nucleotides, the CDR3 is TGTGCCAGCAAAAGTTTCGGGAAAGAGGGCAATGAGCAGTTCTTC. This translates into CASKSFGKEGNEQFF.

The chain recombines TRBV3-1 with TRBJ2-7; tentatively, D is TRBD2 (6 bases). The CDR3 totals 15 residues. Trimming cost V 5 bases and J 2 bases, with 16 bases left between them. Germline CDR1 is LGHDT and CDR2 is YNNKEL (reference sequence). DNA of the CDR3: TGTGCCAGCAGCACCCGGGGACTCGTCACCTACGAGCAGTACTTC. Translating gives CASSTRGLVTYEQYF.

This rearrangement joins TRBV5-1 to TRBJ2-3, with unresolved D. This CDR3 is built from 16 residues. Looked up from germline, CDR1 is SGHRS and CDR2 is YFSETQ. The ends were cut back, 0 bases at V and 0 bases at J, with 11 bases in the middle. CDR3 in amino acids: CASSLVQTLSTDTQYF. The CDR3 nucleotides read TGCGCCAGCAGCTTGGTCCAAACCCTCAGCACAGATACGCAGTATTTT.

The chain links TRBV15 to TRBJ1-5; D is unresolved. V gave up 0 bases and J gave up 7 bases, with 13 bases separating them. The CDR3 totals 15 residues. The germline CDR1 and CDR2 sequences are LNHNV and YYDKDF (reference sequence). The DNA of the CDR3 is TGTGCCACCAGCAGAGATCAGGTTGGGTGGCAGCCCCAGCATTTT. Its protein product is CATSRDQVGWQPQHF.

This chain links TRBV4-1 with TRBJ1-5, with no clear D. The V gene lost 0 bases and the J gene lost 4 bases, with 10 bases spanning the gap. Germline V CDR1 and CDR2: MGHRA, YSYEKL. This CDR3 is 15 amino acids long. CDR3 DNA sequence: TGCGCCAGCAGCCAAGATTGGCAGCAAAATCAGCCCCAGCATTTT. Translation: CASSQDWQQNQPQHF.

This clonotype has a single count. The chain combines TRBV29-1 with TRBJ1-4; D is perhaps TRBD1 (6 bases). Per the germline V gene, CDR1 is SQVTM and CDR2 is ANQGSEA. CDR3 length: 13 amino acids. Trimming cost V 7 bases and J 4 bases, with 13 bases left between them. The CDR3 here is CSAAGAINEKLFF. The CDR3, as DNA: TGCAGCGCCGCAGGGGCGATTAATGAAAAACTGTTTTTT.

The chain joins TRBV30 to TRBJ1-4; D unresolved. The CDR3 covers 13 residues. The germline V gene encodes CDR1 GTSNPN and CDR2 SVGIG (reference sequence). V lost 4 bases to trimming and J lost 8 bases, with 14 bases between them. CDR3 sequence (DNA): TGTGCCTGGATCGGGCAGGTTGGGGAAAAACTGTTTTTT. Its protein is CAWIGQVGEKLFF.

This clonotype has a single count. CDR3 region: CSGGTGISYEQYF. In DNA, the CDR3 is TGCAGCGGGGGGACGGGGATCTCCTACGAGCAGTACTTC. V is TRBV29-1 and J is TRBJ2-7; D tentatively reads TRBD1 or TRBD2 (5 bases each). CDR1 and CDR2 (germline): SQVTM, ANQGSEA. Trimming shortened V by 7 bases and J by 0 bases, and 13 bases separated the two germline ends. The CDR3 loop spans 13 amino acids.

The chain combines TRBV20-1 with TRBJ2-1, with 11 bases that match TRBD2. V lost 6 bases to trimming and J lost 5 bases; unmatched junction nucleotides: 6. This CDR3 comprises 14 residues. The V gene's germline CDR1 is DFQATT and CDR2 SNEGSKA (reference sequence). Written as DNA, the CDR3 is TGCAGTGCGCGACTAGCGGGGCTCGACAATGAGCAGTTCTTC. It is translated as CSARLAGLDNEQFF.

This clonotype is a singleton in its sample. The chain combines TRBV12-3 or TRBV12-4 with TRBJ2-7; 9 bases line up with TRBD1. The CDR3 consists of 15 residues. The V segment lost 5 bases and the J segment 5 bases; nucleotides outside the gene matches: 10. This CDR3 reads CASSPFGTGWNEQYF. The CDR3, as DNA: TGTGCCAGCAGTCCCTTCGGGACAGGGTGGAACGAGCAGTACTTC.